A selection of T cell receptor delta chains follows, all from one sample in a study of gamma-delta chains in newborns, infants, children. TCRdb fed the reads to CATT. The profile covers about 4,000 delta-chain clones, with about 40% appearing a single time and around 7.8% taken by the ten largest. Sequenced material: blood, taken at week 6. The receptors were sampled from a child who was a newborn, infant or young child, either healthy, febrile or measles-vaccinated (not recorded which). Both conserved end residues are part of each CDR3. A D gene is named only where the DNA matches it firmly. Size tells how often a clone was seen (once, few, many) or the class of an expanded clone, and some rows leave it out.

J gene	clone size	V gene	D gene	CDR3 DNA	CDR3 protein
TRDJ2	NA	TRDV2	TRDD3	TGTGCCTGTGAAGTCGCTGGGGGGGATTTGACAGCACAACTCTTCTTT	CACEVAGGDLTAQLFF
TRDJ1	once	TRDV1	NA	TGTGCTCTTGGGGAACTAACGACTGCTTACAGGTGGTACACCGATAAACTCATCTTT	CALGELTTAYRWYTDKLIF
TRDJ3	few	TRDV2	NA	TGTGCCTGTGACACGGGTTGGGGCCAAGTCAGCTCCTGGGACACCCGACAGATGTTTTTC	CACDTGWGQVSSWDTRQMFF
TRDJ1	NA	TRDV3	NA	TGTGCTCTCACCGATAAACTCATCTTT	CALTDKLIF
TRDJ3	medium-sized	TRDV1	TRDD2	TGTGCTCTTGGAGGACCTTCCTACGGTCTGGGGGCTCACACCCGACAGATGTTTTTC	CALGGPSYGLGAHTRQMFF
TRDJ1	NA	TRDV1	TRDD3	TGTGCTCTTGGGGAACTCCTACCAAGCCTACTGGGGGATGGGGGCCCCGATAAACTCATCTTT	CALGELLPSLLGDGGPDKLIF
TRDJ2	NA	TRDV2	TRDD3	TGTGCCTGTGACACTGGGGGATACCTCCCTACTCCGACAGCACAACTCTTCTTT	CACDTGGYLPTPTAQLFF
TRDJ1	NA	TRDV1	TRDD3	TGTGCTCTAAGCCCCATAGGACGATACTGGGGGCTTAACCAGTACACCGATAAACTCATCTTT	CALSPIGRYWGLNQYTDKLIF
TRDJ1	NA	TRDV1	TRDD3	TGTGCTCTTGGGGTCCCGTTACTGGGGGATGCAGGCCCGTACACCGATAAACTCATCTTT	CALGVPLLGDAGPYTDKLIF
TRDJ1	few	TRDV1	NA	TGTGCTCTAATGGCCTTCCCCTACTCCGAGGTGGTACGAAGCGATAAACTCATCTTT	CALMAFPYSEVVRSDKLIF
TRDJ1	NA	TRDV2	TRDD3	TGTGCCTGTGACACCGTACCTACTGGGGGTCTTGACACCGATAAACTCATCTTT	CACDTVPTGGLDTDKLIF
TRDJ1	NA	TRDV2	TRDD3	TGTGCCTGTGACACCGTAGGCTCCTTCCCACCGACTGGGGGATACGACACCGATAGACTCATCTTT	CACDTVGSFPPTGGYDTDRLIF
TRDJ3	large	TRDV2	NA	TGTGCCTGTGACACTTGGGGTACCAGCTCCTGGGACACCCGACAGATGTTTTTC	CACDTWGTSSWDTRQMFF
TRDJ1	NA	TRDV1	NA	TGTGCTCTTGGGGAAATAAGCCTCCCGCGGCCAAGTGTGGGTGGTAGGTTCTACACCGATAAACTCATCTTT	CALGEISLPRPSVGGRFYTDKLIF
TRDJ1	few	TRDV1	TRDD3	TGTGCTCTTGGGGAAATCCTAGGTTTATCCCGTACTGGGGGATCCAACACCGATAAACTCATCTTT	CALGEILGLSRTGGSNTDKLIF
TRDJ3	NA	TRDV2	NA	TGTGCCTGTGACACCGGAAGCTGGACCTGGGACACCCGTCAGATGTTTTTC	CACDTGSWTWDTRQMFF
TRDJ1	NA	TRDV3	NA	TGTGCCTCCGCCTTCCTGATGACCCCAGTGTTGGGATACCTAGAGTACACCGATAAACTCATCTTT	CASAFLMTPVLGYLEYTDKLIF
TRDJ1	NA	TRDV1	NA	TGTGCTCTTGGGGGACTTAGGTCCTACGTCCTCTGGGGGTCCTCTATGGCCGATAAACTCATCTTT	CALGGLRSYVLWGSSMADKLIF
TRDJ1	NA	TRDV1	TRDD3	TGTGCTCTTGGGGAACTGCCCCAGGCGATCCACTGGGGGGTCTCTTACACCGATAAACTCATCTTT	CALGELPQAIHWGVSYTDKLIF
TRDJ3	NA	TRDV2	TRDD3	TGTGCATGTGACCCGATCCCCACTGGGGGATACAACAGCTCCTGGGACACCCGACAGATGTTTTTC	CACDPIPTGGYNSSWDTRQMFF
TRDJ2	large	TRDV2	TRDD3	TGTGCCTGTGACACCTGGGGGATGCGGATGACAGCACAACTCTTCTTT	CACDTWGMRMTAQLFF
TRDJ1	few	TRDV1	NA	TGTGCTCTTGGGGAACACCGGAGGGATCACACCGATAAACTCATCTTT	CALGEHRRDHTDKLIF
TRDJ1	NA	TRDV1	TRDD3	TGTGCTCTTGGGGAAGCCTTCCTAGTCAAAGGGGGATACGCCACCGATAAACTCATCTTT	CALGEAFLVKGGYATDKLIF
TRDJ1	NA	TRDV1	NA	TGTGCTCTTGGGGCCCCCTCTCTACGGCGGGAGCCAGACTACACCGATAAACTCATCTTT	CALGAPSLRREPDYTDKLIF
TRDJ1	few	TRDV2	TRDD3	TGTGCCTGTGACACCGTTGGGGGAACCACCGATAAACTCATCTTT	CACDTVGGTTDKLIF
TRDJ1	NA	TRDV2	TRDD3	TGTGCCTGTGACATACTGGGGGATACTGGCGATAAACTCATCTTT	CACDILGDTGDKLIF
TRDJ1	NA	TRDV2	NA	TGTGCCTGTGACCCCTTGGGGATGGTAACCGATAAACTCATCTTT	CACDPLGMVTDKLIF
TRDJ1	NA	TRDV3	TRDD3	TGTGCCACAGGTTCCTTGGGGGATACGCCGCGGTTCAAACTCATCTTT	CATGSLGDTPRFKLIF
TRDJ1	few	TRDV1	NA	TGTGCTCTTGGGGAACGGCGCCACTGTACCGATAAACTCATCTTT	CALGERRHCTDKLIF
TRDJ1	few	TRAV29/DV5	TRDD3	TGTGCAGCAAGCTTCCTGGCCTTACTGGGGGATACGCGAGCGCCCGCCTACACCGATAAACTCATCTTT	CAASFLALLGDTRAPAYTDKLIF
TRDJ1	few	TRDV3	NA	TGTGCCTTACACAATACGTACACCGATAAACTCATCTTT	CALHNTYTDKLIF
TRDJ1	once	TRDV1	NA	TGTGCTATTGGGGAACCTTCCGAGCGTATCCGGTTAGGGAGGAACTCGTACACCGATAAACTCATCTTT	CAIGEPSERIRLGRNSYTDKLIF
TRDJ1	few	TRAV29/DV5	TRDD3	TGTGCAGCAAGCTGGCAACGCTGGGGGATACGTATCGATAAACTCATCTTT	CAASWQRWGIRIDKLIF
TRDJ1	medium-sized	TRDV1	NA	TGTGCTCTTGGGGAACTGGGTGGTCAAGCCGATAAACTCATCTTT	CALGELGGQADKLIF
TRDJ1	NA	TRDV1	TRDD2	TGTGCTCTTGGGGAATTCGGGGCTTCCTACGTCTCTACTGGGCTTGCCGATAAACTCATCTTT	CALGEFGASYVSTGLADKLIF
TRDJ3	NA	TRDV2	TRDD3	TGTGCCTGTGACGACTGGGGGATTGACACCTGGGACACCCGACAGATGTTTTTC	CACDDWGIDTWDTRQMFF
TRDJ1	NA	TRDV1	TRDD3	TGTGCCCTTGGGGAAGTTGGGGTTACGAGGAGGGCCACTGGGGGACCCTCGTACACCGATAAACTCATCTTT	CALGEVGVTRRATGGPSYTDKLIF
TRDJ3	NA	TRDV2	TRDD3	TGTGCCCGTGGCACCCCTGGGGGACCCAGCTCCTGGGACACCCGACAGATGTTTTTC	CARGTPGGPSSWDTRQMFF
TRDJ1	NA	TRDV1	TRDD3	TGTGCTCCTCTCCGTTACCTCCTTGGGGATACTACCGATAAACTCATCTTT	CAPLRYLLGDTTDKLIF
TRDJ1	NA	TRDV2	TRDD3	TGTGCCTGTGACCCAACGGGAGTTATCCGTAATACTCATGGGGGATACAACAAACTCATCTTT	CACDPTGVIRNTHGGYNKLIF
TRDJ1	medium-sized	TRDV2	NA	TGTGCCTGTGACACAGATAAACTCATCTTT	CACDTDKLIF
TRDJ1	few	TRDV3	TRDD2	TGTGCCTTCAACCTTCCTCCACCAACTGAAATCGATAAACTCATCTTT	CAFNLPPPTEIDKLIF
TRDJ1	NA	TRDV1	TRDD2	TGTGCTCTTGGGGAATTCCTACGCGGGCTGGGTGACATATACACCGATAAACTCATCTTT	CALGEFLRGLGDIYTDKLIF
TRDJ1	NA	TRDV1	TRDD3	TGTGCTCTTGGGGGACTTTTCCCTTCCTACGGCAACTGGGGGATACGCGAGGAACTCATCTTT	CALGGLFPSYGNWGIREELIF
TRDJ1	NA	TRDV1	TRDD3	TGTGCTCTTGGGGAACCTCCCTACGAACCCGGGGGATATCTTGCCGATAAACTCATCTTT	CALGEPPYEPGGYLADKLIF
TRDJ1	few	TRDV1	TRDD3	TGTGCTCTTGGGGAACTAGTTCTTCGGTTACTGGGGGATACGCGGATCGATAAACTCATCTTT	CALGELVLRLLGDTRIDKLIF
TRDJ3	once	TRDV2	NA	TGTGCCTGTGACACCGTCGGGAGGGTCTACGTCGGGGACACCCGACAGATGTTTTTC	CACDTVGRVYVGDTRQMFF
TRDJ1	few	TRDV1	NA	TGTGCTCTTGGGGAACCGGCCTTCCCCTTTACTGCCGGCGATAAACTCATCTTT	CALGEPAFPFTAGDKLIF
TRDJ1	NA	TRDV3	TRDD3	TGTGCCTTCCCTTTTATACCTTCGGGGGATACGGCAGGCTGGACCGATAAACTCATCTTT	CAFPFIPSGDTAGWTDKLIF
TRDJ1	NA	TRAV29/DV5	NA	TGTGCAGCAAGCGCGAAGGGAGGACCACGCCTGGAACTCGATAAACTCATCTTT	CAASAKGGPRLELDKLIF
TRDJ1	NA	TRDV3	TRDD3	TGTGCCTTTAGTCGTAGAACCCACTCTACTGGGGGATACGCGTATCCCCCAGTCTCCTTTCCAAAACTCATCTTT	CAFSRRTHSTGGYAYPPVSFPKLIF
TRDJ2	NA	TRDV3	TRDD3	TGCGCCTCAGATACTTCCTACGTCTGGGGGATACGGGGTTCCGCTTTGACAGCACAACTCTTCTTT	CASDTSYVWGIRGSALTAQLFF
TRDJ1	few	TRDV3	NA	TGTGCCTTTAAGTGGGCCCTTGGGGGCAACGACACCGATAAACTCATCTTT	CAFKWALGGNDTDKLIF
TRDJ1	medium-sized	TRDV2	NA	TGTGCCTGTGACTCCCGGCCTTCCTACGTAGATGGGGGATACACCGATAAACTCATCTTT	CACDSRPSYVDGGYTDKLIF